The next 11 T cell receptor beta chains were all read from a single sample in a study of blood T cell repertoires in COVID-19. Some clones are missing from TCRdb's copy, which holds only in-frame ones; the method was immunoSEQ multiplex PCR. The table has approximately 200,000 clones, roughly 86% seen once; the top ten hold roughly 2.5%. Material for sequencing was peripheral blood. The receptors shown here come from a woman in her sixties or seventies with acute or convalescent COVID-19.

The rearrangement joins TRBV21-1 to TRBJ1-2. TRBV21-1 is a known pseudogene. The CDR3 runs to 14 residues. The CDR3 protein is CASSKLGGPYGYTF. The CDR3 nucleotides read TGTGCCAGCAGCAAGCTAGGAGGACCCTATGGCTACACCTTC.

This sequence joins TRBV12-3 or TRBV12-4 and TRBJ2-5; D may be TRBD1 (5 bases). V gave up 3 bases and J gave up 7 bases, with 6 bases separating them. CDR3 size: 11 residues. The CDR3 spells CASSFRGTQYF. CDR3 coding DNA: TGTGCCAGCAGTTTTAGGGGGACCCAGTACTTC.

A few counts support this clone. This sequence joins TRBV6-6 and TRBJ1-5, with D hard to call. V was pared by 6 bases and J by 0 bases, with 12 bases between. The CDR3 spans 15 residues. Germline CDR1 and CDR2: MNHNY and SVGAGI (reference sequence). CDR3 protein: CASSSTGYSNQPQHF. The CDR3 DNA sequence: TGTGCCAGCAGCTCCACGGGGTATAGCAATCAGCCCCAGCATTTT.

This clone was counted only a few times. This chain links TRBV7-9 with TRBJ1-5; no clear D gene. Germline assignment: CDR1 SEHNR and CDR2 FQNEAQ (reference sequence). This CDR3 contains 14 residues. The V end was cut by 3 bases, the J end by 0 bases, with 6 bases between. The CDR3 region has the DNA TGTGCCAGCAGCTTCGGGTATAGCAATCAGCCCCAGCATTTT. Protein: CASSFGYSNQPQHF.

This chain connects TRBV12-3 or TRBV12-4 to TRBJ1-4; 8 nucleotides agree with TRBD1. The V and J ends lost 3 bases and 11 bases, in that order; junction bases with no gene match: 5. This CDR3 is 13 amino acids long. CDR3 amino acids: CASSLDRARKLFF. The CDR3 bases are TGTGCCAGCAGTTTGGACAGGGCCCGGAAACTGTTTTTT.

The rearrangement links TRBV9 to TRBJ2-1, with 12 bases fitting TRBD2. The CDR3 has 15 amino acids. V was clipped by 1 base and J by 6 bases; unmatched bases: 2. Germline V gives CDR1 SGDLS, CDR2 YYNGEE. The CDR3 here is CASSVSTSGSNEQFF. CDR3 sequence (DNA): TGTGCCAGCAGCGTATCGACTAGCGGGAGCAATGAGCAGTTCTTC.

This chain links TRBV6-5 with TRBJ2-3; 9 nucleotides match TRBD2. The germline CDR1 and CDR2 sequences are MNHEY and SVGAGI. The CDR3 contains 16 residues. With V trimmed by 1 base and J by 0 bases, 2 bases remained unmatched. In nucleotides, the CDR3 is TGTGCCAGCAGTTACTGGAGCGGGGGGAGCACAGATACGCAGTATTTT. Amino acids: CASSYWSGGSTDTQYF.

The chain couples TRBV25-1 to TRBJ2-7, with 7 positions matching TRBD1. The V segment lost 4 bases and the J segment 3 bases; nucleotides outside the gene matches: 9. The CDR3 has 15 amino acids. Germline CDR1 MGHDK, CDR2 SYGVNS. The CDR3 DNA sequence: TGTGCCAGCAGTGGACAGGGCACCCATTTCTACGAGCAGTACTTC. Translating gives CASSGQGTHFYEQYF.

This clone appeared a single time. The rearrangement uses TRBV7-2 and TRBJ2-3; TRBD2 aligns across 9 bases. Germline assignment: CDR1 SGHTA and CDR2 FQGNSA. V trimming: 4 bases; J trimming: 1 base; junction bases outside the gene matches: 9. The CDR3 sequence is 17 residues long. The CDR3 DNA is TGTGCCAGCAGCTCCAGAATGTTAGCGGGAGGCACAGATACGCAGTATTTT. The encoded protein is CASSSRMLAGGTDTQYF.

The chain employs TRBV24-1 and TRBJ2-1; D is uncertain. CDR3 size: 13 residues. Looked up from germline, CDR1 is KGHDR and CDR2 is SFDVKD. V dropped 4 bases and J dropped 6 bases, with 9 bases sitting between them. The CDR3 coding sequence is TGTGCCACCAGTGAATGGGCCGGCAATGAGCAGTTCTTC. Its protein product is CATSEWAGNEQFF.

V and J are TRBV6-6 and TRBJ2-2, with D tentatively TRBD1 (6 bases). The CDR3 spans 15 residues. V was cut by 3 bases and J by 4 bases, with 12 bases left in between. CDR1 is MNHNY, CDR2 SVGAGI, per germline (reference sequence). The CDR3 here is CASSYGQQGTGELFF. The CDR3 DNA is TGTGCCAGCAGTTATGGTCAACAGGGCACCGGGGAGCTGTTTTTT.